Listed below are T cell receptor beta chains from one sample, sequenced in a study of long-term antiretroviral therapy in people with HIV. Only in-frame clones appear in the TCRdb table, and some are missing; sequencing was by immunoSEQ multiplex PCR. The sample records about 25,000 clones, around 82% being singletons. Sequences were derived from unsorted PBMCs, sampled 0.5 years after starting antiretroviral therapy. The receptors derive from a woman aged 40 to 49 with HIV. Both conserved end residues are part of each CDR3. D genes are given only for firm matches. Clone size is stated in some rows and not others, as once, few, many or a class when expanded.

V,J,D,size,DNA,CDR3
TRBV30,TRBJ2-3,TRBD1,-,TGTGCCTGGGACCGACAGGGGGTAACAGATACGCAGTATTTT,CAWDRQGVTDTQYF
TRBV28,TRBJ2-2,TRBD2,few,TGTGCCAGCACCCCCGGACTAGCGGAGACCGGGGAGCTGTTTTTT,CASTPGLAETGELFF
TRBV7-9,TRBJ2-3,-,-,TGTGCCAGCAGCATAAACAGAGGGAATACGCAGTATTTT,CASSINRGNTQYF
TRBV5-6,TRBJ2-5,TRBD2,-,TGTGCCAGCAGCACCGGGACTAGCGGGGGGGTAGAGACCCAGTACTTC,CASSTGTSGGVETQYF
TRBV2,TRBJ2-2,TRBD2,-,TGTGCCAGCAGTGCCGAGCGGGGCACCGGGGAGCTGTTTTTT,CASSAERGTGELFF
TRBV19,TRBJ1-5,TRBD1,-,TGTGCCAGTAGTGACCGGGACAGAAATCAGCCCCAGCATTTT,CASSDRDRNQPQHF
TRBV5-3,TRBJ2-5,-,-,TGTGCCAGAGAAGTTTTTCGGGGGAAGAGCGAGACCCAGTACTTC,CAREVFRGKSETQYF
TRBV28,TRBJ1-1,-,-,TGTGCCAGCAGTTTAACTGGAATGAACACTGAAGCTTTCTTT,CASSLTGMNTEAFF
TRBV4-3,TRBJ2-2,TRBD2,-,TGCGCCAGCAGCCAATTTAGCGGGGGCAACACCGGGGAGCTGTTTTTT,CASSQFSGGNTGELFF
TRBV4-1,TRBJ1-3,TRBD1,-,TGCGCCAGCAGCCAAGACGACAGGGTCCGATCTGGAAACACCATATATTTT,CASSQDDRVRSGNTIYF